This T cell receptor (beta chain) was captured by sequencing in a study of T-cell memory formation after mild COVID-19. Study overall: For the most part, TCR clusters were specific to one donor.

TCRdb reprocessed the 5' RACE reads with MiXCR, giving one entry per CDR3 protein. The sample shows over 350,000 distinct CDR3 sequences, roughly 15% of them seen only once. Trimming left V 5 bases short and J 8 bases short, with 13 bases between. This CDR3 contains 14 residues. As to this clonotype: Its cognate antigen is unknown.

Study findings and constraints: Confirmation of SARS-CoV-2 specificity was lacking for second-wave clones peaking day 37. Clones contracting across day 15 to 85 had a balanced CD4/CD8 profile; later expanding clones leaned CD4+. The main location of contracting CD4+ clones was CM and EM, and that of contracting CD8+ clones was EMRA.

The chain joins TRBV12-3 or TRBV12-4 to TRBJ1-6; TRBD1 might be the D (6 bases). Material: PBMCs or a T cell subset sorted from them (not recorded which). The clonotype was recovered from a man between 18 and 35 years old who had mild COVID-19 (a few samples of this study predate the infection). Cell type and time point are not known. Here the CDR3 DNA reads TGTGCCAGCAGTGTGACAGGAGACCATTCACCCCTCCACTTT. The encoded protein is CASSVTGDHSPLHF.